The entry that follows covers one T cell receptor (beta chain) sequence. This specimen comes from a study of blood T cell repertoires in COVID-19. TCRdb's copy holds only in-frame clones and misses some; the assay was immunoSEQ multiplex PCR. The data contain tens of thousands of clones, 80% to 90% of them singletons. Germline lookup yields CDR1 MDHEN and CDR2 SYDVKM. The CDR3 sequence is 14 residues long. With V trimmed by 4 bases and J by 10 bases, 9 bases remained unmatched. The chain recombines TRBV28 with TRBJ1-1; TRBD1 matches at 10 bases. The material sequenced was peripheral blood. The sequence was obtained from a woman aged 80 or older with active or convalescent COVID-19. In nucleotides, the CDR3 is TGTGCCAGCAGTTACTACGACAGGGGGCGGGGAGCTTTCTTT. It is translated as CASSYYDRGRGAFF.